This record covers a single T cell receptor (beta chain). Its antigen remains unidentified. This record comes from a study of somatic mutations in cytotoxic T cells in rheumatoid arthritis. Broader study findings: Any difference in CD8+ T-cell clonality between patients who had rheumatoid arthritis and healthy controls who were age-matched was not statistically significant. The antigen targets of the expanded CD8+ clones lacked identification.

By positive magnetic bead selection, CD4+ and CD8+ cells were isolated, and their purity was checked by flow cytometry. Here immunoSEQ multiplex PCR was the method, and the copy in TCRdb shows in-frame clones only, minus some. The table records nearly 11,000 clones, about 80% of them present only once. The CDR3 spans 16 residues. Germline V gene lookup returns CDR1 MNHEY and CDR2 SMNVEV (reference sequence). V was trimmed by 4 bases and J by 2 bases, leaving 15 bases between them. The receptor was isolated from a woman in her sixties with rheumatoid arthritis. Sample: CD8+ T cells sorted from blood. The chain has TRBV27 and TRBJ1-5, with D maybe TRBD1 (5 bases). The CDR3 nucleotides are TGTGCCAGCAGTTCTAAGGGGAAGGGGCGCAATCAGCCCCAGCATTTT. It yields the protein CASSSKGKGRNQPQHF.